The clone carrying this TCR beta chain came up a few times. The target antigen is unknown. The sample contains more than one DNA sequence encoding this CDR3. The data were obtained in a study of CD8+ T cells in alopecia areata. Following RNA extraction, reverse transcription yielded cDNA that acted as the sequencing template. Assay: immunoSEQ multiplex PCR; the TCRdb copy retains only in-frame clones and omits some. There are 150,000 to 200,000 clones in the sample; about three fifths occur only once, and approximately 4.3% lies in the top ten. Germline V CDR1 and CDR2: SGHDT, YYEEEE. CDR3 length: 11 residues. With 2 bases removed from V and 3 bases from J, the gap between germline ends came to 2 bases. Study conclusions and caveats: Patients displayed less clarity in TCR sharing than mice, a finding possibly related to HLA. Normal skin's resident alphabeta T cells are sequenced alongside lesional scalp T cells. It was lesional scalp, especially alopecia totalis/universalis, that showed higher clonality than normal scalp.

Source material: CD4+ T cells sorted from blood. The chain links TRBV5-6 to TRBJ2-5; D is ambiguous. The receptor comes from a human donor in good health. The CDR3 DNA reads TGTGCCAGCAGCTTAAAAGAGACCCAGTACTTC. This gives the protein CASSLKETQYF.